The present T cell receptor beta chain was sequenced within a study of OX40 agonist ivuxolimab in advanced cancers. The wider study: Every patient in dose escalation had hepatocellular carcinoma, melanoma, renal cell or head and neck cancer.

The table came from immunoSEQ multiplex PCR; TCRdb's copy has only in-frame clones and leaves some out. Of about 40,000 clones listed, approximately 90% were seen once; the top ten hold around 0.56%. Comment on this clone: Its antigen is as yet unknown.

Notes on the study in general: Both blood CD4+ and CD8+ T cells showed clonal growth by week 6 at 0.1 to 3.0 mg/kg. More expanded clones were found, on average, in CD8+ than in CD4+ T cells. What antigens the expanded peripheral T cells recognized was never established.

With 6 bases removed from V and 0 bases from J, the gap between germline ends came to 9 bases. The germline CDR1 and CDR2 sequences are SGHRS and YFSETQ. CDR3 length: 14 residues. The chain has TRBV5-1 and TRBJ1-4; no clear D. The clonotype was recovered from an adult with an advanced solid tumor such as melanoma, head and neck, liver or kidney cancer. The input for sequencing was CD4+ or CD8+ T cells sorted from blood, taken in a trial of the OX40 agonist ivuxolimab. Here the CDR3 reads CASTGGTTNEKLFF. The CDR3 nucleotides are TGCGCCAGCACGGGCGGGACAACTAATGAAAAACTGTTTTTT.